This T cell receptor beta chain was observed in a study of CD8+ T cells in alopecia areata. On the study more broadly: Grafted skin came from C3H/HeJ donors with spontaneous alopecia (roughly 6-12 months old) and was placed on approximately 7-11-week-old female C3H/HeJ mice.

A remark on this clone: Its target is not known. The genes are named according to mouse. The CDR3 goes on 4 residues after the read ends, and that part is filled in from the germline J gene.

Extracted RNA was reverse transcribed, and the resulting cDNA served as sequencing template. Sequenced by immunoSEQ multiplex PCR; TCRdb stores in-frame clones only, minus some. The repertoire consists of about 18,000 clones, none detected only once. Markers used for sorting pooled cutaneous lymph node cells were CD4, CD8alpha, NKG2D, NKG2ACE and others. The study's findings and limits: The study found higher clonality in lesional than normal scalp, especially in alopecia totalis/universalis. With patients, TCR sharing proved less clear than in mice, a difference possibly related to HLA. Tissue-resident alphabeta T cells belonging to normal skin likewise get sequenced within scalp specimens.

V was clipped by 5 bases and J by 0 bases; unmatched bases: 3. The CDR3 spans 14 residues. Germline values: CDR1 FNHDT, CDR2 SITEND (reference sequence). Specimen: CD8+ T cells sorted from a lymph node. The gene calls are TRBV19 and TRBJ1-2; 8 bases match TRBD1. The source of this sequence is a C3H/HeJ mouse with alopecia areata. MHC haplotype of the mouse line: H2-k. The CDR3 sequence: CASSPGQANSDYTF. CDR3 bases read: TGTGCCAGCAGCCCGGGACAGGCAAACTCC.